One and the same sample provided the 4 T cell receptor beta chains below, sequenced in a study of blood T cell repertoires in COVID-19. Sequencing used immunoSEQ multiplex PCR; TCRdb keeps in-frame clones, though not all of them. The data show 100,000 to 150,000 clones, 65% to 90% seen once. The sequencing sample was made of peripheral blood. Source of these receptors: an elderly woman with acute or convalescent COVID-19.

The chain is built from TRBV4-1 and TRBJ1-2, with 10 bases matching TRBD1. The CDR3 has 16 residues. The germline gives CDR1 MGHRA, CDR2 YSYEKL. The trim removed 4 bases at V and 4 bases at J, leaving 9 bases unmatched. The CDR3 sequence is CASSLHGQGGPYGYTF. In nucleotides, the CDR3 is TGCGCCAGCAGCCTTCATGGACAGGGGGGACCCTATGGCTACACCTTC.

The V gene is TRBV19, the J gene TRBJ1-6; D not resolved. V was shortened by 2 bases and J by 0 bases, with 20 bases between the two germline ends. The length of the CDR3 is 20 residues. CDR1 and CDR2 (germline): LNHDA, SQIVND (reference sequence). CDR3 sequence: CASSIRKVGSMRSYNSPLHF. The CDR3 DNA sequence: TGTGCCAGTAGTATACGTAAAGTAGGGAGCATGCGCTCCTATAATTCACCCCTCCACTTT.

A note on this clone: In the same sample, other DNA sequences code for this CDR3. The chain links TRBV3-1 (or the pseudogene TRBV3-2) to TRBJ2-3; TRBD1 matches 9 bases. This CDR3 has 16 residues. The J segment lost 0 bases and the V segment lost 4 bases, leaving 5 bases of the junction unmatched. Germline CDR1 is LGHDT and CDR2 is YNNKEL (reference sequence). The CDR3 DNA reads as TGTGCCAGCAGCCGATGGGACAGGGCTAGCACAGATACGCAGTATTTT. This sequence encodes CASSRWDRASTDTQYF.

V gene TRBV12-3 or TRBV12-4 combines with J gene TRBJ2-1; tentative D call: TRBD1 (6 bases). The CDR3 extends over 13 amino acids. Trimming pared 4 bases from V and 10 bases from J, leaving 14 bases between. Here the CDR3 DNA reads TGTGCCAGCAGTTGGGGGCGAGCCAGAGAGCAGTTCTTC. Its translation is CASSWGRAREQFF.